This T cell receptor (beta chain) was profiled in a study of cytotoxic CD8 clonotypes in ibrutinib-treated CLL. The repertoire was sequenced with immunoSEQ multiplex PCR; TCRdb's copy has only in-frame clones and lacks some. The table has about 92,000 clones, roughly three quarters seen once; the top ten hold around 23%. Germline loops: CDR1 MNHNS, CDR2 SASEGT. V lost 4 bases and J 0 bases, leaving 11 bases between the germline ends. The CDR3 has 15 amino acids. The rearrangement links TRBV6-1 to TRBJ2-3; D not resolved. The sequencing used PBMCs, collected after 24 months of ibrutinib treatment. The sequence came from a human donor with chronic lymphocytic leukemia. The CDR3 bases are TGTGCCAGCAGTGGTCAGCCATCTAGCACAGATACGCAGTATTTT. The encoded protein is CASSGQPSSTDTQYF.